Following are 28 T cell receptor beta chains from one sample sequenced in a study of T cell responses to AZD1222 COVID-19 vaccine. Sequencing used immunoSEQ multiplex PCR; TCRdb keeps in-frame clones, though not all of them. The sample contains 150,000 to 200,000 clones, approximately 90% of which appear only once. The sample in question was peripheral blood, obtained on day 0 of AZD1222 vaccination. The source of these receptors is an adult in good health.

The chain has TRBV7-6 and TRBJ2-2; no clear D gene. With 1 base removed from V and 1 base from J, the gap between germline ends came to 13 bases. The CDR3 has 17 amino acids. The germline V gene has CDR1 SGHVS and CDR2 FNYEAQ. The CDR3 bases are TGTGCCAGCAGCTTAGGTGCGGCGACTCTGAACACCGGGGAGCTGTTTTTT. It is translated as CASSLGAATLNTGELFF.

The rearrangement joins TRBV29-1 to TRBJ1-4, with D perhaps TRBD1 (6 bases). The CDR3 totals 15 residues. V lost 0 bases and J lost 5, with 13 bases in between. CDR1 is SQVTM, CDR2 ANQGSEA, per germline. CDR3 coding DNA: TGCAGCGTTGAAGACCGGGGGCGACAGAATGAAAAACTGTTTTTT. Its protein is CSVEDRGRQNEKLFF.

CDR3 sequence reads: CASGQGINQPQHF. DNA of the CDR3: TGTGCCAGCGGACAGGGTATCAATCAGCCCCAGCATTTT. The chain employs TRBV2 and TRBJ1-5, with TRBD1 matching over 8 bases. The CDR3 runs to 13 residues. CDR1 and CDR2 from the germline V gene are SNHLY and FYNNEI. V gave up 8 bases and J gave up 3 bases; unmatched junction bases: 3.

This chain links TRBV21-1 with TRBJ1-1; the listed D gene, TRBD1, was not tested against the DNA. TRBV21-1 is a listed pseudogene. The CDR3 is 14 residues long. Here the CDR3 reads CASIQGGVGTEAFF. Written as DNA, the CDR3 is TGTGCCAGCATACAGGGGGGAGTGGGCACTGAAGCTTTCTTT.

This clone was observed a handful of times. The chain combines TRBV4-1 with TRBJ2-7; possible D gene TRBD2, 6 bases. The CDR3 sequence is 12 residues long. Germline V gene sequence: CDR1 MGHRA, CDR2 YSYEKL. V lost 1 base, J lost 6 bases, and 7 bases lay in between. The CDR3 region is CASSQVGGEQYF. DNA of the CDR3: TGCGCCAGCAGCCAAGTGGGAGGCGAGCAGTACTTC.

The chain recombines TRBV4-2 with TRBJ1-5; 9 nucleotides match TRBD1. Per germline, CDR1 LGHNA and CDR2 YNFKEQ. This CDR3 has 15 amino acids. After removal of 3 bases from V and 5 bases from J, the junction contained 5 bases not matched to a gene. The CDR3 DNA reads as TGTGCCAGCAGCCAGGGAGGGACAGGGTATCAGCCCCAGCATTTT. Its translation: CASSQGGTGYQPQHF.

The chain employs TRBV9 and TRBJ2-7; 8 bases align to TRBD1. V trimming: 3 bases; J trimming: 6 bases; junction bases outside the gene matches: 11. This CDR3 spans 15 amino acids. CDR1 and CDR2 from the germline V gene are SGDLS and YYNGEE. CDR3 sequence: CASSADGQGDTEQYF. In DNA form, the CDR3 reads TGTGCCAGCAGCGCCGACGGACAGGGCGACACCGAGCAGTACTTC. Looking up the rest from reference TRBV9 and TRBJ2-7 gives the full variable domain: DSGVTQTPKHLITATGQRVTLRCSPRSGDLSVYWYQQSLDQGLQFLIQYYNGEERAKGNILERFSAQQFPDLHSELNLSSLELGDSALYFCASSADGQGDTEQYFGPGTRLTVT.

The chain couples TRBV7-9 to TRBJ1-1; weak D call: TRBD1 (5 bases). The V gene's germline CDR1 is SEHNR and CDR2 FQNEAQ (reference sequence). Trimming removed 5 bases at V and 2 bases at J, with 12 bases between. The CDR3 is 14 residues long. The CDR3 DNA follows: TGTGCCAGCAGCCCCGGGGGGTTCAACACTGAAGCTTTCTTT. It encodes CASSPGGFNTEAFF. Combining the CDR3 with reference TRBV7-9 and TRBJ1-1 gives the whole variable domain DTGVSQNPRHKITKRGQNVTFRCDPISEHNRLYWYRQTLGQGPEFLTYFQNEAQLEKSRLLSDRFSAERPKGSFSTLEIQRTEQGDSAMYLCASSPGGFNTEAFFGQGTRLTVV.

V is TRBV2 and J is TRBJ2-1; D unresolved. The CDR3 is 15 residues long. V lost 7 bases to trimming and J lost 0 bases, with 13 bases between them. Germline assignment: CDR1 SNHLY and CDR2 FYNNEI. Here the CDR3 DNA reads TGTGCCAGCAAGTTAACCCTGAGCTCCTACAATGAGCAGTTCTTC. It codes for CASKLTLSSYNEQFF.

V gene TRBV29-1 combines with J gene TRBJ1-1; D is ambiguous. The CDR3 loop spans 11 amino acids. Per germline, CDR1 SQVTM and CDR2 ANQGSEA. V lost 6 bases to trimming and J lost 1 base, with 6 bases between them. DNA for the CDR3: TGCAGCGTACCCGAGAACACTGAAGCTTTCTTT. Amino acid sequence: CSVPENTEAFF.

V is TRBV5-5 and J is TRBJ2-7, with D maybe TRBD1 (7 bases). The V end lost 0 bases, the J end lost 2 bases, and 24 bases lay between the germline ends. The CDR3 totals 19 residues. The germline V gene encodes CDR1 SGHKS and CDR2 YYEKEE (reference sequence). CDR3 sequence (DNA): TGTGCCAGCAGCTTGGCCGTGGTCCCTGCGGGACAGCCGCCCTACGAGCAGTACTTC. Protein product: CASSLAVVPAGQPPYEQYF. Full variable domain (missing parts from reference TRBV5-5 and TRBJ2-7): DAGVTQSPTHLIKTRGQQVTLRCSPISGHKSVSWYQQVLGQGPQFIFQYYEKEERGRGNFPDRFSARQFPNYSSELNVNALLLGDSALYLCASSLAVVPAGQPPYEQYFGPGTRLTVT.

This clone turned up a few times. Other DNA sequences in the same sample also yield this CDR3. The chain is built from TRBV12-3 or TRBV12-4 and TRBJ2-7; TRBD1 or TRBD2 may be the D gene (5 bases each). CDR3 length: 13 residues. Trimming removed 3 bases from V and 2 bases from J, with 8 bases in between. Here the CDR3 DNA reads TGTGCCAGCAGTTTGAGAGGGGCCTACGAGCAGTACTTC. Translating gives CASSLRGAYEQYF.

This chain uses TRBV27 with TRBJ2-2, with 12 bases that match TRBD2. V shed 0 bases and J 6 bases; nucleotides not matched to a gene: 8. Germline CDR1 is MNHEY and CDR2 is SMNVEV (reference sequence). The CDR3 runs 18 residues. The CDR3 is CASSLSLAGGPWAGELFF. The CDR3 DNA follows: TGTGCCAGCAGTTTATCGCTAGCGGGAGGGCCTTGGGCCGGGGAGCTGTTTTTT.

This clone was counted between two and nine times. This chain links TRBV5-6 with TRBJ1-4, with a possible D match to TRBD1 (5 bases). Germline CDR1 reads SGHDT; CDR2 reads YYEEEE. V was trimmed by 3 bases and J by 3 bases, leaving 12 bases between them. This CDR3 region has 15 residues. The CDR3 spells CASSSQGSANEKLFF. The CDR3 DNA sequence: TGTGCCAGCAGCTCGCAGGGTTCAGCTAATGAAAAACTGTTTTTT.

The rearrangement joins TRBV14 to TRBJ1-2; D unclear. CDR1 is SGHDN, CDR2 FVKESK, per germline. V lost 1 base and J lost 4, with 16 bases in between. The CDR3 length is 16 residues. The CDR3 DNA reads as TGTGCCAGCAGCCAAGGAGGACGAGCAGGAAGCTATGGCTACACCTTC. Amino acids: CASSQGGRAGSYGYTF.

This chain connects TRBV28 to TRBJ2-1; the match to TRBD2 covers 7 bases. Germline V gives CDR1 MDHEN, CDR2 SYDVKM. V lost 5 bases and J lost 0; bases outside the gene matches: 7. The CDR3 length is 16 residues. CDR3 bases: TGTGCCAGCAGTCCCCGTCGCGGGAGCTCCTACAATGAGCAGTTCTTC. It yields the protein CASSPRRGSSYNEQFF.

The genes are TRBV11-2 and TRBJ2-3; 10 bases align to TRBD1. CDR3 size: 17 residues. J gave up 3 bases and V 1 base, and 7 bases lay outside the gene matches. Germline CDR1 SGHAT, CDR2 FQNNGV. The CDR3 sequence is CASSLGPGQGPTDTQYF. CDR3 coding DNA: TGTGCCAGCAGCTTAGGGCCGGGACAGGGGCCAACAGATACGCAGTATTTT.

This chain connects TRBV16 to TRBJ2-5, with D maybe TRBD1 (6 bases). The CDR3 runs 15 residues. Trimming removed 3 bases from V and 1 base from J, with 12 bases in between. Germline CDR1 is KGHSY and CDR2 is FQNENV. CDR3 sequence: CASSQPDSIQETQYF. CDR3 sequence (DNA): TGTGCCAGCAGCCAGCCGGACAGCATCCAAGAGACCCAGTACTTC.

The genes are TRBV12-5 and TRBJ2-3; D is unclear. The V gene's germline CDR1 is LGHNT and CDR2 FRNRAP. V was trimmed by 2 bases and J by 4 bases, leaving 16 bases between them. The CDR3 spans 16 residues. The CDR3 region is CASGLPHRLIPDTQYF. The CDR3 DNA is TGTGCTAGTGGTTTGCCCCACCGGTTGATTCCAGATACGCAGTATTTT. Looking up the rest from reference TRBV12-5 and TRBJ2-3 gives the full variable domain: DARVTQTPRHKVTEMGQEVTMRCQPILGHNTVFWYRQTMMQGLELLAYFRNRAPLDDSGMPKDRFSAEMPDATLATLKIQPSEPRDSAVYFCASGLPHRLIPDTQYFGPGTRLTVL.

The chain employs TRBV7-3 and TRBJ2-2; TRBD2 matches 11 bases. Losses at the gene ends were 2 bases for V and 2 bases for J; bases not matched to a gene: 4. The CDR3 totals 17 residues. Looked up from germline, CDR1 is SGHTA and CDR2 is FQGTGA. CDR3 DNA sequence: TGTGCCAGCAGCTTATCCGGGACTAGCGGCAACACCGGGGAGCTGTTTTTT. It translates to CASSLSGTSGNTGELFF.

The chain links TRBV6-2 or TRBV6-3 to TRBJ1-2, with TRBD1 identical over 9 bases. The ends lost 6 bases at V and 6 bases at J; junction bases unmatched: 14. CDR3 length: 16 residues. Germline CDR1 MNHEY, CDR2 SVGEGT. The CDR3 loop is CASSPPWTGERDGYTF. CDR3 in DNA: TGTGCCAGCAGCCCTCCATGGACAGGGGAGCGGGATGGCTACACCTTC.

V usage is TRBV9 and J usage is TRBJ1-1, with 7 bases aligning to TRBD1. V was pared by 4 bases and J by 1 base, with 7 bases of the junction left unmatched. CDR1 and CDR2 (germline): SGDLS, YYNGEE. The CDR3 has 15 residues. The CDR3 here is CASSPRTGSNTEAFF. In DNA form, the CDR3 reads TGTGCCAGCAGCCCCAGGACAGGCTCGAACACTGAAGCTTTCTTT.

CDR3 sequence (DNA): TGTGCCAGCAGCCACCCAAGCACAGATACGCAGTATTTT. Translated: CASSHPSTDTQYF. The chain is built from TRBV6-5 and TRBJ2-3, with unresolved D. CDR3 length equals 13 residues. V dropped 6 bases and J dropped 0 bases, with 7 bases sitting between them. Germline V gene data show CDR1 as MNHEY and CDR2 as SVGAGI.

This chain uses TRBV5-6 with TRBJ1-3; a possible D gene is TRBD1 (6 bases). CDR3 length equals 15 residues. Germline V CDR1 and CDR2: SGHDT, YYEEEE. V shed 0 bases and J shed 3 bases, with 10 bases lying between them. The CDR3 sequence: CASSLETGLGNTIYF. CDR3 nucleotides: TGTGCCAGCAGCTTGGAGACAGGCCTTGGAAACACCATATATTTT.

Written as DNA, the CDR3 is TGTGCCAGCAGCTTAGCCCATTGGGCTAGCGGGAGGGCAGATACGCAGTATTTT. Amino acids: CASSLAHWASGRADTQYF. The V gene is TRBV7-2, the J gene TRBJ2-3; 12 bases are a match to TRBD2. Germline CDR1 and CDR2: SGHTA and FQGNSA. The CDR3 covers 18 residues. J lost 4 bases, V lost 0 bases, and 8 bases had no gene match.

This sequence joins TRBV4-1 and TRBJ1-6; no clear D. Germline-derived CDR1 and CDR2 are MGHRA and YSYEKL. The CDR3 length is 14 residues. Trimming took 0 bases from V and 14 from J, leaving 14 bases between them. The CDR3 DNA sequence: TGCGCCAGCAGCCAAGATCTCGAGCGGACGGCCCTCCACTTT. Residues: CASSQDLERTALHF.

This clone was seen only once. The chain uses TRBV24-1 and TRBJ2-1; 7 bases are shared with TRBD2. There are 13 residues in the CDR3. Germline V gene data show CDR1 as KGHDR and CDR2 as SFDVKD. The V gene end was trimmed by 6 bases and the J gene end by 3 bases; junction bases not matched to a gene: 1. In DNA, the CDR3 is TGTGCCACCAGTCCTAGCGGCTACAATGAGCAGTTCTTC. Protein: CATSPSGYNEQFF.

The chain carries TRBV5-1 and TRBJ2-7; TRBD2 agrees at 11 bases. This CDR3 spans 17 amino acids. The V segment lost 3 bases and the J segment 2 bases; nucleotides outside the gene matches: 10. Germline CDR1 and CDR2: SGHRS and YFSETQ. Here the CDR3 DNA reads TGCGCCAGCAGCTCCCGGACTAGCGGGCTATTACCCTACGAGCAGTACTTC. Amino acids: CASSSRTSGLLPYEQYF.